These T cell receptor beta chains were read from a single sample in a study of OX40 agonist ivuxolimab in advanced cancers. Here immunoSEQ multiplex PCR was the method, and the copy in TCRdb shows in-frame clones only, minus some. The sample includes about 86,000 clones, approximately 90% of them seen just once. The specimen comprised CD4+ or CD8+ T cells sorted from blood, sampled in a trial of the OX40 agonist ivuxolimab. These TCRs come from an adult with an advanced solid tumor such as melanoma, head and neck, liver or kidney cancer. Both conserved end residues are part of each CDR3. Each record gives: CDR3 DNA, CDR3 protein, D gene, clone size, J gene, V gene. A D gene is named only where the DNA matches it firmly. Only part of the rows carry a size: once, few, many, or a class if the clone is expanded.

cdr3_nt: TGTGCCAGCAGTGAAGCACAGGTCAGTGAGCAGTACTTC; cdr3_aa: CASSEAQVSEQYF; d_call: .; clone_size: .; j_call: TRBJ2-7; v_call: TRBV2
cdr3_nt: TGTGCCAGCAGTGCCTGGGAGAAGGGCTACACCTTC; cdr3_aa: CASSAWEKGYTF; d_call: .; clone_size: .; j_call: TRBJ1-2; v_call: TRBV6-5
cdr3_nt: TGCGCCAGCAGCCAAGAAGGGTTTTCGCTTGTCGGTAGGATAGAGTCAGATACGCAGTATTTT; cdr3_aa: CASSQEGFSLVGRIESDTQYF; d_call: .; clone_size: few; j_call: TRBJ2-3; v_call: TRBV4-1
cdr3_nt: TGTGCCAGCAGCGAGACAGGGAACACCGGGGAGCTGTTTTTT; cdr3_aa: CASSETGNTGELFF; d_call: .; clone_size: .; j_call: TRBJ2-2; v_call: TRBV9
cdr3_nt: TGTGCCAGCTCACCACGACCGGGCTCCGGAGGGCAGTTCTTC; cdr3_aa: CASSPRPGSGGQFF; d_call: .; clone_size: .; j_call: TRBJ2-1; v_call: TRBV18
cdr3_nt: TGTGCCAGCAGCGACAAGGCTAGCCTCACCGGGGAGCTGTTTTTT; cdr3_aa: CASSDKASLTGELFF; d_call: .; clone_size: .; j_call: TRBJ2-2; v_call: TRBV9
cdr3_nt: TGTGCCAGCAGTTTTGTGGGTACGGGGCCTTCTTACGAGCAGTACTTC; cdr3_aa: CASSFVGTGPSYEQYF; d_call: .; clone_size: .; j_call: TRBJ2-7; v_call: TRBV27
cdr3_nt: TGTGCCAGCAGCTTGGGGGGGACCTCCTACGAGCAGTACTTC; cdr3_aa: CASSLGGTSYEQYF; d_call: .; clone_size: .; j_call: TRBJ2-7; v_call: TRBV5-4
cdr3_nt: TGTGCCAGCCAACTAGCGGTCACCGGGGAGCTGTTTTTT; cdr3_aa: CASQLAVTGELFF; d_call: TRBD2; clone_size: .; j_call: TRBJ2-2; v_call: TRBV28
cdr3_nt: TGTGCCAGCTCACCAAACGGGGACGGCAATCAGCCCCAGCATTTT; cdr3_aa: CASSPNGDGNQPQHF; d_call: .; clone_size: .; j_call: TRBJ1-5; v_call: TRBV18
cdr3_nt: TGTGCCAGCAGGACCATAAGCGGGAGTTCCTACAATGAGCAGTTCTTC; cdr3_aa: CASRTISGSSYNEQFF; d_call: TRBD2; clone_size: .; j_call: TRBJ2-1; v_call: TRBV27
cdr3_nt: TGTGCATCTGGCGGGGGCACAGATACGCAGTATTTT; cdr3_aa: CASGGGTDTQYF; d_call: .; clone_size: .; j_call: TRBJ2-3; v_call: TRBV30
cdr3_nt: TGTGCCAGCAGGGCCCAGGGGAGCTCCTACGAGCAGTACTTC; cdr3_aa: CASRAQGSSYEQYF; d_call: .; clone_size: .; j_call: TRBJ2-7; v_call: TRBV21-1
cdr3_nt: TGTGCCATCAGGGAGACAGGGGGCGAATCTTGGGCCGGCTACACCTTC; cdr3_aa: CAIRETGGESWAGYTF; d_call: TRBD1; clone_size: .; j_call: TRBJ1-2; v_call: TRBV10-3
cdr3_nt: TGTGCCAGCAGCTCACAGGGACAGGGGTACGAGACCCAGTACTTC; cdr3_aa: CASSSQGQGYETQYF; d_call: TRBD1; clone_size: .; j_call: TRBJ2-5; v_call: TRBV4-2
cdr3_nt: TGTGCCATCAGTGGCCGGGAGACACAAGAGACCCAGTACTTC; cdr3_aa: CAISGRETQETQYF; d_call: .; clone_size: .; j_call: TRBJ2-5; v_call: TRBV10-3
cdr3_nt: TGTGCCAGCAGCCCCACCTCAGCCTCCCCTGAGCAGTACTTC; cdr3_aa: CASSPTSASPEQYF; d_call: .; clone_size: .; j_call: TRBJ2-7; v_call: TRBV7-3
cdr3_nt: TGTGCCAGCAGGGACAGTTTGGGGGCTTTCTTT; cdr3_aa: CASRDSLGAFF; d_call: .; clone_size: .; j_call: TRBJ1-1; v_call: TRBV6-1
cdr3_nt: TGCGCCAGCAGAATGACCTCACTAGGTAGCACAGATACGCAGTATTTT; cdr3_aa: CASRMTSLGSTDTQYF; d_call: .; clone_size: .; j_call: TRBJ2-3; v_call: TRBV5-1
cdr3_nt: TGTGCCACCAGACTAGCGGGAGACTTCGGGGAGCTGTTTTTT; cdr3_aa: CATRLAGDFGELFF; d_call: TRBD2; clone_size: once; j_call: TRBJ2-2; v_call: TRBV10-3
cdr3_nt: TGTGCCAGCAGTTGGGACAGCCTCAAAAACATTCAGTACTTC; cdr3_aa: CASSWDSLKNIQYF; d_call: TRBD1; clone_size: few; j_call: TRBJ2-4; v_call: TRBV28
cdr3_nt: TGTGCCAGCAGTCGTAAGGGAGGGAGCGAGCAGTACTTC; cdr3_aa: CASSRKGGSEQYF; d_call: TRBD2; clone_size: .; j_call: TRBJ2-7; v_call: TRBV6-5
cdr3_nt: TGTGCCAGTAGTATCCCAGGGAACGGGTACTATGGCTACACCTTC; cdr3_aa: CASSIPGNGYYGYTF; d_call: .; clone_size: .; j_call: TRBJ1-2; v_call: TRBV19
cdr3_nt: TGCGCCAGCAGCATGACAATCATGAACACTGAAGCTTTCTTT; cdr3_aa: CASSMTIMNTEAFF; d_call: .; clone_size: .; j_call: TRBJ1-1; v_call: TRBV5-1
cdr3_nt: TGTGCCAGCAGTAAAGCGGAGGTAAACTACGAGCAGTACTTC; cdr3_aa: CASSKAEVNYEQYF; d_call: .; clone_size: .; j_call: TRBJ2-7; v_call: TRBV6-6
cdr3_nt: TGTGCCAGCGGGGGGATGGGGGGCAATCAGCCCCAGCATTTT; cdr3_aa: CASGGMGGNQPQHF; d_call: .; clone_size: .; j_call: TRBJ1-5; v_call: TRBV19
cdr3_nt: TGTGCCAGCAGTTTGGGTCAGGGGGCTTCGGAGACCCAGTACTTC; cdr3_aa: CASSLGQGASETQYF; d_call: TRBD1; clone_size: .; j_call: TRBJ2-5; v_call: TRBV28
cdr3_nt: TGTGCCAGCAGGCGCGGACAGGGGACAGATACGCAGTATTTT; cdr3_aa: CASRRGQGTDTQYF; d_call: TRBD1; clone_size: .; j_call: TRBJ2-3; v_call: TRBV6-5
cdr3_nt: TGTGCCAGCACCCGGACAGGGTACTACGAGCAGTACTTC; cdr3_aa: CASTRTGYYEQYF; d_call: TRBD1; clone_size: .; j_call: TRBJ2-7; v_call: TRBV6-1
cdr3_nt: TGTGCCAGCAGCTTACGCACAGGGATCGCTGAAGCTTTCTTT; cdr3_aa: CASSLRTGIAEAFF; d_call: .; clone_size: .; j_call: TRBJ1-1; v_call: TRBV11-2
cdr3_nt: TGTGCCAGCAGTGAATTGTCGAATGGGCAGGGCTATACTGGGAGCAATCAGCCCCAGCATTTT; cdr3_aa: CASSELSNGQGYTGSNQPQHF; d_call: .; clone_size: .; j_call: TRBJ1-5; v_call: TRBV6-1
cdr3_nt: TGTGCCAGCAGCCCTAATACGGGAGACTACACCTTC; cdr3_aa: CASSPNTGDYTF; d_call: .; clone_size: .; j_call: TRBJ1-2; v_call: TRBV4-2
cdr3_nt: TGTGCCAGCAGAGATATCCTAGGACTGAACAATGAGCAGTTCTTC; cdr3_aa: CASRDILGLNNEQFF; d_call: .; clone_size: .; j_call: TRBJ2-1; v_call: TRBV27
cdr3_nt: TGTGCCAGCAGTTTGACGGGAATCAGAACAGATACGCAGTATTTT; cdr3_aa: CASSLTGIRTDTQYF; d_call: .; clone_size: .; j_call: TRBJ2-3; v_call: TRBV27
cdr3_nt: TGTGCCAGCAGTAGCGGGACCTACCTCAATGAGCAGTTCTTC; cdr3_aa: CASSSGTYLNEQFF; d_call: TRBD2; clone_size: .; j_call: TRBJ2-1; v_call: TRBV28
cdr3_nt: TGTGCCAGCAGTGCCGCTAACGAGCAGTACTTC; cdr3_aa: CASSAANEQYF; d_call: .; clone_size: .; j_call: TRBJ2-7; v_call: TRBV28
cdr3_nt: TGTGCCAGCAGTGTAGGGGGGGGCAATCAGCCCCAGCATTTT; cdr3_aa: CASSVGGGNQPQHF; d_call: .; clone_size: .; j_call: TRBJ1-5; v_call: TRBV2
cdr3_nt: TGTGCCAGCAGCTTAGAGGGTGAAAGCACAGATACGCAGTATTTT; cdr3_aa: CASSLEGESTDTQYF; d_call: .; clone_size: once; j_call: TRBJ2-3; v_call: TRBV7-6
cdr3_nt: TGTGCCAGCAGCTTCCGGACGGGCCTAGCGGGAGGGAATGAGCAGTTCTTC; cdr3_aa: CASSFRTGLAGGNEQFF; d_call: TRBD2; clone_size: .; j_call: TRBJ2-1; v_call: TRBV7-9
cdr3_nt: TGTGCCAGCAGTGATCAGGGGGAAAACATTCAGTACTTC; cdr3_aa: CASSDQGENIQYF; d_call: TRBD1; clone_size: .; j_call: TRBJ2-4; v_call: TRBV6-1
cdr3_nt: TGTGCCAGCAGCTTAGCAGGGGGCGGAGAGCAGTACTTC; cdr3_aa: CASSLAGGGEQYF; d_call: TRBD1; clone_size: .; j_call: TRBJ2-7; v_call: TRBV7-8
cdr3_nt: TGTGCCAGCAGCTTAGCTGGACTAGCGGCGTCGGTCGAGCAGTACTTC; cdr3_aa: CASSLAGLAASVEQYF; d_call: TRBD2; clone_size: .; j_call: TRBJ2-7; v_call: TRBV7-8
cdr3_nt: TGCAGCCCAACCTGGGACACCGAGTGTCGAGAGACCCAGTACTTC; cdr3_aa: CSPTWDTECRETQYF; d_call: .; clone_size: once; j_call: TRBJ2-5; v_call: TRBV29-1
cdr3_nt: TGTGCCAGCAGTGGGGGGGTCCAAGAACCGGAGCTGTTTTTT; cdr3_aa: CASSGGVQEPELFF; d_call: .; clone_size: .; j_call: TRBJ2-2; v_call: TRBV2
cdr3_nt: TGTGCCAGTAGTATCGGACAGGGGGTGGGGGAGACCCAGTACTTC; cdr3_aa: CASSIGQGVGETQYF; d_call: TRBD1; clone_size: .; j_call: TRBJ2-5; v_call: TRBV19
cdr3_nt: TGTGCCAGCAGCTTTACAGTCAACAATGAGCAGTTCTTC; cdr3_aa: CASSFTVNNEQFF; d_call: .; clone_size: .; j_call: TRBJ2-1; v_call: TRBV5-6
cdr3_nt: TGTGCCAGCAGCCAAGAAGGACGGAGCAATGAGCAGTTCTTC; cdr3_aa: CASSQEGRSNEQFF; d_call: .; clone_size: .; j_call: TRBJ2-1; v_call: TRBV14